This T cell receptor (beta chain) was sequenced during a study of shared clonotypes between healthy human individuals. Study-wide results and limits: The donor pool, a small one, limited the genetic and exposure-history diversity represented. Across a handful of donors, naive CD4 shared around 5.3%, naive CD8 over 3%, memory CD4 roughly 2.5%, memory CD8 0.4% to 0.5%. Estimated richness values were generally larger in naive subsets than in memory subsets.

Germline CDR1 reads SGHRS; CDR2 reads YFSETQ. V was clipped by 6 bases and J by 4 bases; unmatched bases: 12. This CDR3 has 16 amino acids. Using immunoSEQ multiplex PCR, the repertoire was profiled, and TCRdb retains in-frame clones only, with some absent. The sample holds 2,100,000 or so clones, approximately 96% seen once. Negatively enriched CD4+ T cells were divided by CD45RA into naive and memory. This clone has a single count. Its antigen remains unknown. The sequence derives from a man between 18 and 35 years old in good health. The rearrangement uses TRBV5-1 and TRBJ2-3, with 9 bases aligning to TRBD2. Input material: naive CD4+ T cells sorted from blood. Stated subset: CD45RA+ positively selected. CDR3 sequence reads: CASNRAAGGFADTQYF. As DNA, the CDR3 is TGCGCCAGCAACCGGGCAGCGGGGGGCTTCGCAGATACGCAGTATTTT.